This T cell receptor beta chain appears in the sequencing data of a study of blood T cell repertoires in COVID-19. The overall study: COVID-19 samples, acute and convalescent, were from the United States, Italy and Spain. Sources were T cells, B-cell-depleted T cells, or PBMCs; the material itself was cDNA or gDNA.

Original handling: By means of reference gene primer amplification, nucleated cell counts were estimated. Clones were read by immunoSEQ multiplex PCR, and TCRdb kept only the in-frame ones, dropping some. That table furnishes V, J and clone size, whereas the DNA furnished D and trimming. The table has about 77,000 clones, 75% to 85% seen once. The CDR3 spans 14 residues. Per the germline V gene, CDR1 is MNHEY and CDR2 is SVGEGT. The V segment lost 2 bases and the J segment 5 bases; nucleotides outside the gene matches: 4. This clone was counted ten times or more. The sequence was obtained from a woman in her 70s with acute or convalescent COVID-19. The sequenced material came from peripheral blood. The gene calls are TRBV6-2 or TRBV6-3 and TRBJ2-7; TRBD1 agrees at 9 bases. CDR3 DNA sequence: TGTGCCAGCAGTTACGAGGGACAGGGCGACGAGCAGTACTTC. Translated, it gives CASSYEGQGDEQYF.